These 27 T cell receptor beta chains originate from one sample sequenced in a study of T cell repertoires in cytomegalovirus infection. No cognate antigen is known for these TCRs. TCRdb re-called the reads with MiXCR, one entry per CDR3 protein. The sample holds 55,000 to 85,000 distinct CDR3 sequences, approximately 22% seen once. The source was CD8+ T cells from cultured PBMCs, collected from culture after CMV antigen stimulation. The receptor source for this set is a human donor in good health (CMV status not recorded). Some clones in this sample may be carry-over from other donors' samples.

The chain is built from TRBV7-9 and TRBJ1-2; D not certain. In germline, CDR1 is SEHNR, CDR2 FQNEAQ (reference sequence). Deletions cut 4 bases from V and 12 bases from J, with 6 bases between. The CDR3 consists of 9 residues. CDR3 in DNA: TGTGCCAGCAGCTCCTCCAACACCTTC. This gives the protein CASSSSNTF. The full variable domain, in which reference TRBV7-9 and TRBJ1-2 provide the parts outside the CDR3, is DTGVSQNPRHKITKRGQNVTFRCDPISEHNRLYWYRQTLGQGPEFLTYFQNEAQLEKSRLLSDRFSAERPKGSFSTLEIQRTEQGDSAMYLCASSSSNTFGSGTRLTVV.

The gene calls are TRBV7-3 and TRBJ2-1, with a possible D match to TRBD2 (6 bases). Per germline, CDR1 SGHTA and CDR2 FQGTGA. This CDR3 comprises 15 residues. Trimming cost V 0 bases and J 8 bases, with 14 bases left between them. This chain's CDR3 is CASSLTGTPMDEQFF. For the CDR3, the DNA is TGTGCCAGCAGCTTAACTGGGACTCCGATGGATGAGCAGTTCTTC.

J is TRBJ2-3 and V is TRBV7-2, with D possibly matching TRBD2 (5 bases). V dropped 2 bases and J dropped 2 bases, with 17 bases sitting between them. The CDR3 spans 17 residues. CDR1 is SGHTA, CDR2 FQGNSA, per germline. CDR3 loop: CASSLRAGSPHTDTQYF. The CDR3 DNA is TGTGCCAGCAGCTTAAGGGCGGGCAGTCCGCACACAGATACGCAGTATTTT. Drawing the rest from reference TRBV7-2 and TRBJ2-3, the complete variable domain is GAGVSQSPSNKVTEKGKDVELRCDPISGHTALYWYRQSLGQGLEFLIYFQGNSAPDKSGLPSDRFSAERTGGSVSTLTIQRTQQEDSAVYLCASSLRAGSPHTDTQYFGPGTRLTVL.

This clonotype was found a few times. This chain connects TRBV6-1 to TRBJ2-1, with 8 nucleotides matching TRBD2. CDR3 size: 16 residues. The germline V gene has CDR1 MNHNS and CDR2 SASEGT. V shed 0 bases and J 0 bases; nucleotides not matched to a gene: 1. In nucleotides, the CDR3 is TGTGCCAGCAGTGAAGCGGGACTAGTCTCCTACAATGAGCAGTTCTTC. It translates to CASSEAGLVSYNEQFF.

There are a few counts of this clonotype. The gene calls are TRBV7-9 and TRBJ2-5, with 12 nucleotides matching TRBD2. The ends lost 7 bases at V and 2 bases at J; junction bases unmatched: 8. Germline V gene lookup returns CDR1 SEHNR and CDR2 FQNEAQ (reference sequence). The CDR3 sequence is 16 residues long. This CDR3 reads CASTGLGTSGQETQYF. The CDR3 region has the DNA TGTGCCAGCACGGGTCTCGGGACTAGCGGGCAAGAGACCCAGTACTTC.

There are a few counts of this clonotype. The J gene is TRBJ1-1, the V gene TRBV7-6; possibly TRBD1 for D (5 bases). Trimming removed 5 bases from V and 5 bases from J, with 12 bases in between. Germline CDR1 and CDR2: SGHVS and FNYEAQ. The CDR3 has 13 amino acids. The CDR3 region is CASSPDRPTEAFF. In nucleotides, the CDR3 is TGTGCCAGCAGCCCCGACAGACCTACTGAAGCTTTCTTT.

About this clonotype: A clone one base away is much larger, so this may be a read error. The chain carries TRBV7-9 and TRBJ1-1; perhaps TRBD1 as D (6 bases). CDR3 length: 14 residues. Germline assignment: CDR1 SEHNR and CDR2 FQNEAQ (reference sequence). CDR3 DNA: TGTACCAGCAGCTGGTGGACAGAGAACACTGAAGCTTTCTTT. Protein: CTSSWWTENTEAFF.

The J gene is TRBJ2-5, the V gene TRBV7-6; 10 nucleotides align to TRBD2. Germline V gene sequence: CDR1 SGHVS, CDR2 FNYEAQ. The CDR3 length is 19 residues. V trimming: 5 bases; J trimming: 2 bases; junction bases outside the gene matches: 17. The CDR3 reads CASSRRTFSSGGPQETQYF. The DNA for the CDR3 is TGTGCCAGCAGCCGACGAACATTTTCTAGCGGGGGACCACAAGAGACCCAGTACTTC.

This clonotype occurred a few times. V gene TRBV12-3 or TRBV12-4 combines with J gene TRBJ1-2; D gene ambiguous. The CDR3 has 12 amino acids. Trimming stripped 3 bases from V and 7 bases from J, with 9 bases between. The CDR3 nucleotides read TGTGCCAGCAGTTTCGTGGGAAGTGGCTACACCTTC. It codes for CASSFVGSGYTF.

This clonotype was counted a few times. The chain couples TRBV4-1 to TRBJ2-7, with unresolved D. The CDR3 is 13 residues long. Trimming took off 3 bases at V and 1 base at J, with 7 bases between the two ends. The germline V gene has CDR1 MGHRA and CDR2 YSYEKL. The CDR3 DNA reads as TGCGCCAGCAGCCATTCCGGGTCCTACGAGCAGTACTTC. Protein product: CASSHSGSYEQYF.

The rearrangement joins TRBV3-1 to TRBJ1-6, with D possibly being TRBD1 (5 bases). V lost 0 bases and J 11 bases, leaving 11 bases between the germline ends. Per the germline V gene, CDR1 is LGHDT and CDR2 is YNNKEL (reference sequence). The CDR3 contains 14 residues. The CDR3 DNA sequence: TGTGCCAGCAGCCAAGATATGGGGGGTCCACCCCTCCACTTT. Protein: CASSQDMGGPPLHF.

This clonotype appeared a few times. The rearrangement joins TRBV25-1 to TRBJ2-5; D is undetermined. Deletions cut 4 bases from V and 5 bases from J, with 8 bases between. Germline loops: CDR1 MGHDK, CDR2 SYGVNS. The CDR3 sequence is 12 residues long. The CDR3 DNA is TGTGCCAGCAGTGTGAGTAGGGAGACCCAGTACTTC. The encoded protein is CASSVSRETQYF.

This clonotype has more than one count but fewer than ten. The CDR3 DNA reads as TGTGCCAGCAGTTTAAGGGCGACGGGAACTGAAGCTTTCTTT. This encodes CASSLRATGTEAFF. This chain connects TRBV12-3 or TRBV12-4 to TRBJ1-1, with D unresolved. V was cut by 2 bases and J by 5 bases, with 12 bases left in between. The CDR3 runs 14 residues.

Many counts were recorded for this clonotype. This rearrangement joins TRBV7-9 to TRBJ1-4, with TRBD1 matching 7 bases. The germline V gene has CDR1 SEHNR and CDR2 FQNEAQ (reference sequence). J lost 8 bases, V lost 2 bases, and 8 bases had no gene match. The length of the CDR3 is 15 residues. This CDR3 is CASSLSSTGEEKLFF. The CDR3 DNA reads as TGTGCCAGCAGCTTATCCTCCACAGGGGAAGAAAAACTGTTTTTT. The whole variable domain, remainder taken from reference TRBV7-9 and TRBJ1-4, is DTGVSQNPRHKITKRGQNVTFRCDPISEHNRLYWYRQTLGQGPEFLTYFQNEAQLEKSRLLSDRFSAERPKGSFSTLEIQRTEQGDSAMYLCASSLSSTGEEKLFFGSGTQLSVL.

This clonotype has more than one count but fewer than ten. This chain links TRBV3-1 with TRBJ1-3; unclear D gene. The germline gives CDR1 LGHDT, CDR2 YNNKEL (reference sequence). The CDR3 sequence is 18 residues long. Trimming removed 0 bases at V and 0 bases at J, with 15 bases between. The CDR3 nucleotides are TGTGCCAGCAGCCAAGATGTTCGAGGCGTATTCTCTGGAAACACCATATATTTT. Encoded protein: CASSQDVRGVFSGNTIYF.

The sample holds many counts of this clonotype. This chain links TRBV7-8 with TRBJ2-7, with 7 bases lining up with TRBD1. Trimming cost V 5 bases and J 3 bases; bases outside gene matches: 7. Germline-derived CDR1 and CDR2 are SGHVS and FQNEAQ. The CDR3 sequence is 14 residues long. The DNA for the CDR3 is TGTGCCAGCAGCATCCTCGACAGGGACTACGAGCAGTACTTC. Amino acids: CASSILDRDYEQYF.

This chain joins TRBV2 and TRBJ1-2, with no clear D. Trimming shortened V by 6 bases and J by 4 bases, and 6 bases separated the two germline ends. The CDR3 loop spans 11 amino acids. Germline-derived CDR1 and CDR2 are SNHLY and FYNNEI. In nucleotides, the CDR3 is TGTGCCAGCAGACCGACCTATGGCTACACCTTC. This sequence encodes CASRPTYGYTF.

This clonotype turned up a few times. The chain joins TRBV6-1 to TRBJ1-2; possibly TRBD1 for D (5 bases). The CDR3 has 14 residues. Germline V CDR1 and CDR2: MNHNS, SASEGT. V was trimmed by 6 bases and J by 8 bases, leaving 19 bases between them. The CDR3 nucleotides read TGTGCCAGCAGGACCGGAGCCAGGGAGCGGGGCTACACCTTC. This translates into CASRTGARERGYTF.

The CDR3 DNA follows: TGTGCCAGTAGTTGGAACGGGGGTACATACAATGAGCAGTTCTTC. This sequence encodes CASSWNGGTYNEQFF. J is TRBJ2-1 and V is TRBV19; maybe TRBD2 (6 bases). In germline, CDR1 is LNHDA, CDR2 SQIVND (reference sequence). The CDR3 covers 15 residues. The V gene lost 5 bases and the J gene lost 4 bases, with 15 bases spanning the gap.

The V and J genes are TRBV12-3 or TRBV12-4 and TRBJ2-1; D could derive from TRBD1 or TRBD2 (5 bases each). V lost 5 bases and J 8 bases, leaving 19 bases between the germline ends. CDR3 length: 15 residues. The CDR3 sequence: CASSPLGVPFDEQFF. The CDR3 bases are TGTGCCAGCAGTCCCTTGGGGGTTCCTTTCGATGAGCAGTTCTTC.

The CDR3 DNA follows: TGTGCCAGCAGTTACCCGGGGACTGGATTTGGATCACACGAGCAGTACTTC. Translating it yields CASSYPGTGFGSHEQYF. This sequence joins TRBV6-2 or TRBV6-3 and TRBJ2-7; possibly TRBD2 for D (6 bases). The CDR3 is 17 amino acids. V lost 2 bases and J lost 5, with 22 bases in between. The V gene's germline CDR1 is MNHEY and CDR2 SVGEGT.

Only a few counts were recorded for this clonotype. The DNA of the CDR3 is TGTGCCATCACCGAGGCCCGTGGGACAGATACGCAGTATTTT. Translated: CAITEARGTDTQYF. The V and J genes are TRBV5-8 and TRBJ2-3, with D unclear. Germline loops: CDR1 SGHTS, CDR2 YDEGEE. The CDR3 length is 14 residues. Trimming cost V 9 bases and J 3 bases, with 17 bases left between them.

This sequence joins TRBV4-1 and TRBJ1-2; possibly TRBD1 for D (5 bases). The CDR3 length is 12 residues. Deletions cut 7 bases from V and 8 bases from J, with 14 bases between. CDR1 and CDR2 from the germline V gene are MGHRA and YSYEKL. The CDR3 loop is CASNGGGFGYTF. As DNA, the CDR3 is TGCGCCAGCAATGGGGGGGGATTCGGCTACACCTTC.

The V and J genes are TRBV20-1 and TRBJ1-5; 11 bases are shared with TRBD1. J gave up 0 bases and V 0 bases, and 4 bases lay outside the gene matches. From germline, CDR1 is DFQATT and CDR2 SNEGSKA (reference sequence). The CDR3 spans 17 residues. The CDR3 nucleotides read TGCAGTGCTAGAGAGGACAGGGGGCCCTATAGCAATCAGCCCCAGCATTTT. It specifies CSAREDRGPYSNQPQHF.

This chain connects TRBV7-2 to TRBJ2-2; 9 nucleotides line up with TRBD1. Trimming at V came to 5 bases and at J to 4 bases, leaving 5 bases not matched to a gene. From germline, CDR1 is SGHTA and CDR2 FQGNSA. This CDR3 region has 15 residues. The CDR3 DNA sequence: TGTGCCAGCAGCCCGACAGGGGGAGGCACCGGGGAGCTGTTTTTT. It yields the protein CASSPTGGGTGELFF.

The chain is built from TRBV19 and TRBJ1-3; perhaps TRBD1 as D (6 bases). CDR3 size: 16 residues. Trimming pared 7 bases from V and 5 bases from J, leaving 21 bases between. Germline CDR1 LNHDA, CDR2 SQIVND (reference sequence). The DNA for the CDR3 is TGTGCCAGTACCGATCTGCTCCGACAGGCCCGAAACACCATATATTTT. It specifies CASTDLLRQARNTIYF.

The sample holds a few counts of this clonotype. The V gene is TRBV7-9, the J gene TRBJ2-7; D not certain. Trimming took off 5 bases at V and 2 bases at J, with 13 bases between the two ends. Germline loops: CDR1 SEHNR, CDR2 FQNEAQ (reference sequence). This CDR3 has 14 amino acids. DNA for the CDR3: TGTGCCAGCAGCCCTACGGAGAACCCCTACGAGCAGTACTTC. Translating gives CASSPTENPYEQYF.